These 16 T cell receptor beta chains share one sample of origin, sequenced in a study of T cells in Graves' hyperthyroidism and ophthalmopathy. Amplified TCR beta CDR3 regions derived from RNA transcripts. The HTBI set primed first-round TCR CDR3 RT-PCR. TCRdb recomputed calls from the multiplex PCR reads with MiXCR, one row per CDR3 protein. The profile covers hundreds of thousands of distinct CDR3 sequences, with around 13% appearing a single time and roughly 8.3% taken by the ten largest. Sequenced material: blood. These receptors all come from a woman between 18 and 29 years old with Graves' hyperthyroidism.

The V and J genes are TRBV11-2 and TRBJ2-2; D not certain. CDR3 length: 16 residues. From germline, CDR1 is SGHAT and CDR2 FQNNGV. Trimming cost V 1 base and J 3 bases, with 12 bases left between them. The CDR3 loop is CASSLAQLVHTGELFF. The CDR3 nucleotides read TGTGCCAGCAGCTTAGCCCAGCTAGTACACACCGGGGAGCTGTTTTTT.

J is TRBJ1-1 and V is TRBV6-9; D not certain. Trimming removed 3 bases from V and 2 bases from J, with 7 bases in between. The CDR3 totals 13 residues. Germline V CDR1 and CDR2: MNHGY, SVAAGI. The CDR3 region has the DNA TGTGCCAGCAGTTACACCCATAACACTGAAGCTTTCTTT. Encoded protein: CASSYTHNTEAFF.

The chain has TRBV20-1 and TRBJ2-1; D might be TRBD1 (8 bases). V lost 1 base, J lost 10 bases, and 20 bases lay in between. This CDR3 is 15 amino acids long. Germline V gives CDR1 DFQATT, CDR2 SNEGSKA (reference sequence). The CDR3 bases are TGCAGTGCTAGAGTTCGGGGGGACAGGTTTGGGGAGCAGTTCTTC. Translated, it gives CSARVRGDRFGEQFF.

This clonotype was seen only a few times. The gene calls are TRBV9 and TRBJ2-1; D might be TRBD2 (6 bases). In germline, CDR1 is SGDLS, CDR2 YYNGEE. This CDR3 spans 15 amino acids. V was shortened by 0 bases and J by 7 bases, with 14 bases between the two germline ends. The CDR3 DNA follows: TGTGCCAGCAGCGTAGATACGGGAGTGGGGAATGAGCAGTTCTTC. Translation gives CASSVDTGVGNEQFF.

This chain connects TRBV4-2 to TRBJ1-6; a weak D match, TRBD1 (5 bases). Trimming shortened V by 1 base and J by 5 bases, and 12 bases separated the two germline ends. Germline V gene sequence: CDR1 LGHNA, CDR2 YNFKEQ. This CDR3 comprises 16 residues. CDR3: CASSQGVWGNNSPLHF. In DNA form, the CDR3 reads TGTGCCAGCAGCCAAGGGGTCTGGGGGAATAATTCACCCCTCCACTTT.

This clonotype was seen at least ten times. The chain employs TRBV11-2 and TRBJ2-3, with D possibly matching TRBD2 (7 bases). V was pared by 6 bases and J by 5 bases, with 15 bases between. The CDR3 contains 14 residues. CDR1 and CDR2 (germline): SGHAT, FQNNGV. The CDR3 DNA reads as TGTGCCAGCAGTTGGGGGGGGGGCGTAGATACGCAGTATTTT. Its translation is CASSWGGGVDTQYF.

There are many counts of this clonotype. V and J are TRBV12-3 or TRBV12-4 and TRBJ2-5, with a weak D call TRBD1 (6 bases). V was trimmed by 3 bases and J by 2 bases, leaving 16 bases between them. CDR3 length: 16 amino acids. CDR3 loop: CASSFWTVRAQETQYF. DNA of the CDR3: TGTGCCAGCAGTTTCTGGACAGTAAGGGCTCAAGAGACCCAGTACTTC.

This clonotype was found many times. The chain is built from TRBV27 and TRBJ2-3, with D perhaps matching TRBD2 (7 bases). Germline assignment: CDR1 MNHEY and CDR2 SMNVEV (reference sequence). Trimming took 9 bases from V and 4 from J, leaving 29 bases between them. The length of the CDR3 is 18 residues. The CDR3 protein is CASSPWDFSGGGPDTQYF. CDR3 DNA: TGTGCCAGTTCCCCCTGGGACTTCAGTGGGGGGGGCCCAGATACGCAGTATTTT.

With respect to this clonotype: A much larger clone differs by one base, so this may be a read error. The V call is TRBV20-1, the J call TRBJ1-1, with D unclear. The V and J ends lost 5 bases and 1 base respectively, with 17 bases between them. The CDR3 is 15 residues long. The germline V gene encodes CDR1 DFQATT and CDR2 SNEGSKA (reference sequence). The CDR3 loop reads CSAGSVLRENTEAFF. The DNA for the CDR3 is TGCAGTGCTGGGTCCGTACTTAGGGAGAACACTGAAGCTTTCTTT.

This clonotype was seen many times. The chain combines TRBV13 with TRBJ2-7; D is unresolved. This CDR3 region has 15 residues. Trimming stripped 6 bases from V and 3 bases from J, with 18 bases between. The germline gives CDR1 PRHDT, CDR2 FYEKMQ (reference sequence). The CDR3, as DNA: TGTGCCAGCAGGAATTCCCTAGAAGTAGACTACGAGCAGTACTTC. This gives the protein CASRNSLEVDYEQYF.

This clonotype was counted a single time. In DNA, the CDR3 is TGCGCCAGCAGCTCACGGACAGGGGGCAACTATGGCTACACCTTC. This translates into CASSSRTGGNYGYTF. The rearrangement joins TRBV5-1 to TRBJ1-2; the match to TRBD1 covers 11 bases. Germline-derived CDR1 and CDR2 are SGHRS and YFSETQ. Unmatched junction bases numbered 3, after V lost 3 bases and J lost 2 bases. There are 15 residues in the CDR3.

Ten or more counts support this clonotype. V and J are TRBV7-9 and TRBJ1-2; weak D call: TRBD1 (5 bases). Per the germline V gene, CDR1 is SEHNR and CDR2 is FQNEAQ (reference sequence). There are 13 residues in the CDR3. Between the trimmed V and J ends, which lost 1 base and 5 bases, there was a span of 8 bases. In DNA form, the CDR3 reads TGTGCCAGCAGCTTAGACGGGACGTATGGCTACACCTTC. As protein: CASSLDGTYGYTF.

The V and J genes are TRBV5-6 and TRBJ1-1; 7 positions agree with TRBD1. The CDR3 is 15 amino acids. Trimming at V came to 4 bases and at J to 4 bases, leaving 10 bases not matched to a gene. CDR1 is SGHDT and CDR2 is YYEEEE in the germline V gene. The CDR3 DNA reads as TGTGCCAGCAGCCCAATAGACAGGGACGGCACTGAAGCTTTCTTT. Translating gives CASSPIDRDGTEAFF. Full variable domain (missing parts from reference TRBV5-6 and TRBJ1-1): DAGVTQSPTHLIKTRGQQVTLRCSPKSGHDTVSWYQQALGQGPQFIFQYYEEEERQRGNFPDRFSGHQFPNYSSELNVNALLLGDSALYLCASSPIDRDGTEAFFGQGTRLTVV.

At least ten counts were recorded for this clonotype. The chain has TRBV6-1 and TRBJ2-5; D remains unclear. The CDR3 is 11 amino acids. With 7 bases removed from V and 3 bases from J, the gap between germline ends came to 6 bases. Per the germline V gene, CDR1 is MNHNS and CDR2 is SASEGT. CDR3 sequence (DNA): TGTGCCAGCAAACTGGAAGAGACCCAGTACTTC. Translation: CASKLEETQYF.

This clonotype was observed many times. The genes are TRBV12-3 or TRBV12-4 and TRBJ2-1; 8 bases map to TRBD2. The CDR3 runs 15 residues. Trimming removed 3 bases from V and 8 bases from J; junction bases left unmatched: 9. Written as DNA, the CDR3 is TGTGCCAGCAGTTTTGCCGGGACTAGAGACCATGAGCAGTTCTTC. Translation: CASSFAGTRDHEQFF.

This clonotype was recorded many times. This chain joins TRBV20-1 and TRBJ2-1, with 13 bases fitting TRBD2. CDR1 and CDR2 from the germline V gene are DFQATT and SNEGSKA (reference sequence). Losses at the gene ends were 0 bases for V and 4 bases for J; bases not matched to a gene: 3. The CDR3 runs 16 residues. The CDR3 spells CSARERLAGGYNEQFF. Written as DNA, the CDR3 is TGCAGTGCTAGAGAGAGACTAGCGGGGGGATACAATGAGCAGTTCTTC.